Listed here are 8 T cell receptor beta chains from one sample, sequenced in a study of blood T cells in healthy people across ages (dated by TCRdb to between 2015 and 2017). The library was generated by 5' RACE. The sample was run on an Illumina HiSeq 2500. A second roughly 7 to 12 cycle PCR used a sample-barcoded 5' primer and a J-beta primer mix. TCRdb redid the processing of the public reads, applying fastp at Q25 and MiXCR, and retained in-frame beta chains. Entries that share a CDR3 protein sequence are merged under the most common genes and DNA. This sample comprises approximately 800,000 distinct CDR3 sequences, around 62% of them detected only once. Around a quarter of the sample is held by the ten biggest clonotypes. Sequencing was carried out using blood. The receptor set was obtained from a man aged 25-45 years in good health.

The V and J genes are TRBV11-3 and TRBJ2-5, with D possibly being TRBD1 (6 bases). The DNA end is a closer match to TRBJ2-7, so the J assignment may be wrong. Germline V gene sequence: CDR1 SGHNT, CDR2 YENEEA. This CDR3 comprises 14 residues. CDR3 residues: CASSPGHSSDEQYF. CDR3 coding DNA: TGTGCCAGCAGCCCGGGACACTCGAGCGACGAGCAGTACTTC.

This clonotype was observed a few times. The chain combines TRBV7-2 with TRBJ2-7, with 10 bases fitting TRBD1. The end of the DNA fits TRBJ2-5 better, so the J call may be wrong. The CDR3 extends over 16 amino acids. CDR1 is SGHTA and CDR2 is FQGNSA in the germline V gene. CDR3 nucleotide sequence: TGTGCCAGCAGCTCCAGCCGGACAGGGGGACGAGAGACCCAGTACTTC. It codes for CASSSSRTGGRETQYF.

The chain employs TRBV6-1 and TRBJ1-6; D is unresolved. V was clipped by 1 base and J by 14 bases, with 15 bases between them. This CDR3 has 14 amino acids. Per the germline V gene, CDR1 is MNHNS and CDR2 is SASEGT. CDR3 DNA sequence: TGTGCCAGCAGTGAAGTTGTAGGTCCTTCGGCCCTCCACTTT. Encoded protein: CASSEVVGPSALHF.

The chain recombines TRBV5-1 with TRBJ2-6; TRBD1 matches 8 bases. Germline V lookup: CDR1 SGHRS, CDR2 YFSETQ. This CDR3 has 15 residues. Trimming cost V 7 bases and J 4 bases; bases outside gene matches: 7. CDR3 loop: CASGQGSGGANVLTF. The CDR3 DNA follows: TGCGCCAGCGGACAGGGTTCAGGAGGGGCCAACGTCCTGACTTTC.

The gene calls are TRBV18 and TRBJ2-5; possibly TRBD1 or TRBD2 for D (6 bases each). The CDR3 extends over 12 amino acids. V gave up 4 bases and J gave up 11 bases, with 14 bases separating them. Germline V gene sequence: CDR1 KGHSH, CDR2 LQKENI. CDR3 in DNA: TGTGCCAGCTCACGACAGGAGGGAGAGCAGTACTTC. Translating it yields CASSRQEGEQYF. Supplemented by reference TRBV18 and TRBJ2-5, the full variable domain reads NAGVMQNPRHLVRRRGQEARLRCSPMKGHSHVYWYRQLPEEGLKFMVYLQKENIIDESGMPKERFSAEFPKEGPSILRIQQVVRGDSAAYFCASSRQEGEQYFGPGTRLLVL.

The chain has TRBV18 and TRBJ2-7; D remains unclear. CDR3 size: 19 residues. CDR1 and CDR2 from the germline V gene are KGHSH and LQKENI. The V end lost 5 bases, the J end lost 6 bases, and 32 bases lay between the germline ends. CDR3 sequence: CASSSTSGRLGHVGSEQYF. CDR3 nucleotide sequence: TGTGCCAGCTCATCCACATCCGGACGTCTTGGCCACGTGGGGTCCGAGCAGTACTTC.

The J gene is TRBJ2-1, the V gene TRBV20-1; TRBD1 agrees at 8 bases. CDR1 and CDR2 (germline): DFQATT, SNEGSKA (reference sequence). Trimming took 3 bases from V and 4 from J; bases not matched to a gene: 5. This CDR3 comprises 14 residues. CDR3 sequence: CSARGDRTYNEQFF. The CDR3 DNA reads TGCAGTGCTAGGGGGGACAGGACATACAATGAGCAGTTCTTC.

The rearrangement uses TRBV7-2 and TRBJ2-5, with TRBD2 identical over 13 bases. Looked up from germline, CDR1 is SGHTA and CDR2 is FQGNSA. The CDR3 runs to 16 residues. V was pared by 6 bases and J by 4 bases, with 8 bases of the junction left unmatched. CDR3 DNA: TGTGCCAGCAGACAACTAGCGGGGGGGCCGAGAGAGACCCAGTACTTC. This sequence encodes CASRQLAGGPRETQYF.